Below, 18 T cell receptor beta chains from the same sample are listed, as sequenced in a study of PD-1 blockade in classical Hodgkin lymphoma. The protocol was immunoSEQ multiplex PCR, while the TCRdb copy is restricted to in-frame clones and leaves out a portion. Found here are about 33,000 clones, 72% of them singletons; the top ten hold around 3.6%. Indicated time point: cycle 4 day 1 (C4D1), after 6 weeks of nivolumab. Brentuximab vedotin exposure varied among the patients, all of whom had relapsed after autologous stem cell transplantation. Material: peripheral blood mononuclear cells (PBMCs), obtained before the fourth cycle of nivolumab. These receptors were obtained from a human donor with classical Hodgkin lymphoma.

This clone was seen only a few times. CDR3 protein: CASSYTGYEQYF. CDR3 coding DNA: TGTGCCAGCAGTTACACGGGCTACGAGCAGTACTTC. The chain couples TRBV6-5 to TRBJ2-7; D not resolved. Germline V gene lookup returns CDR1 MNHEY and CDR2 SVGAGI. V lost 2 bases and J lost 3, with 5 bases in between. This CDR3 has 12 amino acids.

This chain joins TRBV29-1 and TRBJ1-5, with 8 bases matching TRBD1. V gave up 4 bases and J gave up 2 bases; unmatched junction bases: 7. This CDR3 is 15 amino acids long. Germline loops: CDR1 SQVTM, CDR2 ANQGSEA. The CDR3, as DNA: TGCAGCGTTGCGGACAGGGAGGGCGGCAATCAGCCCCAGCATTTT. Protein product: CSVADREGGNQPQHF.

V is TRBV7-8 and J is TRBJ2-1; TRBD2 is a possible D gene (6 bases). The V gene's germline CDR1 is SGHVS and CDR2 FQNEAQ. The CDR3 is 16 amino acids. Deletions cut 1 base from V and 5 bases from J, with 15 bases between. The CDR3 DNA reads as TGTGCCAGCAGCTTAGACTCAGGGTGGGGGGACAATGAGCAGTTCTTC. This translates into CASSLDSGWGDNEQFF.

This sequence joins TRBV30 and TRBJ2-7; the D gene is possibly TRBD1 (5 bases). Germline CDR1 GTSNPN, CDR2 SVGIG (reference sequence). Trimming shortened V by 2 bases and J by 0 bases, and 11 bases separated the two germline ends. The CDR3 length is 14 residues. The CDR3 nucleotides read TGTGCCTGGAGTTTCCGACAGTTCTCCTACGAGCAGTACTTC. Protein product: CAWSFRQFSYEQYF.

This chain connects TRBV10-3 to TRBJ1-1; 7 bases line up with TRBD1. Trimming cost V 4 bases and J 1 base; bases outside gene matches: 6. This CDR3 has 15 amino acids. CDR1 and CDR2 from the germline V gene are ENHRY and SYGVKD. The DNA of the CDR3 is TGTGCCATCAGTGTCCGGACAGGCCCGAACACTGAAGCTTTCTTT. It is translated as CAISVRTGPNTEAFF.

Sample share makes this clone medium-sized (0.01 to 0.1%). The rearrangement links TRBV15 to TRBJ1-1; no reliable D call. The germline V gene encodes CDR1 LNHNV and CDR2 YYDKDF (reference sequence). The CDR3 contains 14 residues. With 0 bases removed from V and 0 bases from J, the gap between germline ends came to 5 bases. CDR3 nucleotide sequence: TGTGCCACCAGCAGAGATCCGTTGAACACTGAAGCTTTCTTT. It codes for CATSRDPLNTEAFF.

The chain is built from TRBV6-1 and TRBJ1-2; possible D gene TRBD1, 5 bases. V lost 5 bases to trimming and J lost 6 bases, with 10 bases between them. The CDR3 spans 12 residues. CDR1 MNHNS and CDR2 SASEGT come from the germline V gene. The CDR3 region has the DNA TGTGCCAGCAGTCTTTCAGGGAATGGCTACACCTTC. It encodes CASSLSGNGYTF.

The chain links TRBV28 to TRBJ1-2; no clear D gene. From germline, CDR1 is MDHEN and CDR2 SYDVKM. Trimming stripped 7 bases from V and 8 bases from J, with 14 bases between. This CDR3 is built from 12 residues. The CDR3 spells CASNGQGGGYTF. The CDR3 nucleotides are TGTGCCAGCAACGGGCAAGGTGGCGGCTACACCTTC.

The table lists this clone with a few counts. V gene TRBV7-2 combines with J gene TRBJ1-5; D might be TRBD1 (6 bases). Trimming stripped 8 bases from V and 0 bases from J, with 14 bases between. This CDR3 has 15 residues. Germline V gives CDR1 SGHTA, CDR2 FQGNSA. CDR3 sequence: CASGFDRNSNQPQHF. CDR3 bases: TGTGCCAGCGGATTCGACAGGAATAGCAATCAGCCCCAGCATTTT. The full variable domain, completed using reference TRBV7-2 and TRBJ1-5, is GAGVSQSPSNKVTEKGKDVELRCDPISGHTALYWYRQSLGQGLEFLIYFQGNSAPDKSGLPSDRFSAERTGGSVSTLTIQRTQQEDSAVYLCASGFDRNSNQPQHFGDGTRLSIL.

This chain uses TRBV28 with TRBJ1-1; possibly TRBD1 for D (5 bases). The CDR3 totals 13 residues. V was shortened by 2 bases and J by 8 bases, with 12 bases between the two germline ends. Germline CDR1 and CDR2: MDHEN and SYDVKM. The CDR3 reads CASSLRQTLEAFF. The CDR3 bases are TGTGCCAGCAGTTTAAGACAGACCCTAGAAGCTTTCTTT.

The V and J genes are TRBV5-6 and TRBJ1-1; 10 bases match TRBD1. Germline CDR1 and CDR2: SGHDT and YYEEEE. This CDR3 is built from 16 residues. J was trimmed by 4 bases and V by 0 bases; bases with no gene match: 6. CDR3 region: CASSLAGRDRGTEAFF. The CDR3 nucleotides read TGTGCCAGCAGCTTGGCTGGCCGGGACAGGGGCACTGAAGCTTTCTTT. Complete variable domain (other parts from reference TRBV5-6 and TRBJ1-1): DAGVTQSPTHLIKTRGQQVTLRCSPKSGHDTVSWYQQALGQGPQFIFQYYEEEERQRGNFPDRFSGHQFPNYSSELNVNALLLGDSALYLCASSLAGRDRGTEAFFGQGTRLTVV.

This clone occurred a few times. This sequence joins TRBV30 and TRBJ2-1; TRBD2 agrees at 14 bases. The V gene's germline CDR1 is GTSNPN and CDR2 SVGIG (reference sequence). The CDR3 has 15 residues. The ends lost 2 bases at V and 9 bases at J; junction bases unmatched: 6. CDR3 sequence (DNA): TGTGCCTGGAGTTTGACTAGCGGGAGGGGAAGTGAGCAGTTCTTC. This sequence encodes CAWSLTSGRGSEQFF. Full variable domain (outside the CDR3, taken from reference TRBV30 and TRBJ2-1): SQTIHQWPATLVQPVGSPLSLECTVEGTSNPNLYWYRQAAGRGLQLLFYSVGIGQISSEVPQNLSASRPQDRQFILSSKKLLLSDSGFYLCAWSLTSGRGSEQFFGPGTRLTVL.

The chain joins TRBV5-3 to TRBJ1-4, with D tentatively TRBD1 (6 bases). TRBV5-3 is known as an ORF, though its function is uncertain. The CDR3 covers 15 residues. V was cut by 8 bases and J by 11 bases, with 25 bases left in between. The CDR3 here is CASSYQQGGLDKLFF. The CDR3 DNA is TGTGCCAGCAGTTACCAACAGGGTGGTTTAGATAAACTGTTTTTT.

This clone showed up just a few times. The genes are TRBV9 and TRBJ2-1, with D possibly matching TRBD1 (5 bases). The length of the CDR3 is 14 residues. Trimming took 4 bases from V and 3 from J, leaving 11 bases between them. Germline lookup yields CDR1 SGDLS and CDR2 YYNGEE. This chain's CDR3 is CASSMGDSYNEQFF. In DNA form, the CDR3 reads TGTGCCAGCAGCATGGGCGACAGCTACAATGAGCAGTTCTTC. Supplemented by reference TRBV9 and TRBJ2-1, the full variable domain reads DSGVTQTPKHLITATGQRVTLRCSPRSGDLSVYWYQQSLDQGLQFLIQYYNGEERAKGNILERFSAQQFPDLHSELNLSSLELGDSALYFCASSMGDSYNEQFFGPGTRLTVL.

This chain's CDR3 is CASSQGLGVAYEQYF. In nucleotides, the CDR3 is TGCGCCAGCAGCCAAGGCTTAGGGGTGGCCTACGAGCAGTACTTC. The chain couples TRBV4-3 to TRBJ2-7; maybe TRBD1 (5 bases). The germline V and J ends were trimmed by 1 base and 2 bases, with 12 bases remaining between them. Germline loops: CDR1 LGHNA, CDR2 YSLEER. This CDR3 spans 15 amino acids.

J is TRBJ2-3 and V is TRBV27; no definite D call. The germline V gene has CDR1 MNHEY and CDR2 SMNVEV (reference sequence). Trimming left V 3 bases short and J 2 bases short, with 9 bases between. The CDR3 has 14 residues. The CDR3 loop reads CASSFLSPTDTQYF. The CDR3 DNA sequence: TGTGCCAGCAGTTTTTTGTCTCCCACAGATACGCAGTATTTT.

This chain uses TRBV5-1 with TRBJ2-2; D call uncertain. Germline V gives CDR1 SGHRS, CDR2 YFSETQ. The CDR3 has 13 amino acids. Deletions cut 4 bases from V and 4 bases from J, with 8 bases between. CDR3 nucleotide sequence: TGCGCCAGCAGCCTGCTTGGCACCGGGGAGCTGTTTTTT. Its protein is CASSLLGTGELFF.

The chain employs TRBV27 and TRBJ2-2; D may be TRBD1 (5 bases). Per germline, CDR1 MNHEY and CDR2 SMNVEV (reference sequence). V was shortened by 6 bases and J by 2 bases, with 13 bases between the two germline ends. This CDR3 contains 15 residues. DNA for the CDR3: TGTGCCAGCAGCCCCCAAACAGGAAACACCGGGGAGCTGTTTTTT. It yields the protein CASSPQTGNTGELFF.